This TCR beta chain was identified in a study of blood T cell repertoires in COVID-19. Study context: Acute-phase and convalescent COVID-19 samples originated in the United States, Italy and Spain. PBMCs, B-cell-depleted T cells, or T cells provided the cDNA or gDNA that made up the material.

CDR1 SGHRS and CDR2 YFSETQ come from the germline V gene. V lost 4 bases and J lost 6; bases outside the gene matches: 10. The CDR3 length is 15 residues. Followed over time, Seattle patients had been enrolled while infection was active. In the authors' methods: Estimation of nucleated cell counts was performed using reference gene primer amplification. The assay was immunoSEQ multiplex PCR, and TCRdb's table has in-frame clones only and misses some. The V and J calls and the clone size are those of that table, but D and trimming were determined from the DNA. The sample has approximately 330,000 clones, approximately 88% seen once.

Sequenced input: peripheral blood. The sequence derives from a man aged 25-40 years with COVID-19, enrolled during active disease. This chain connects TRBV5-1 to TRBJ1-2; 9 bases line up with TRBD1. The chain's CDR3 is CASSLAGTGMDGYTF. In nucleotides, the CDR3 is TGCGCCAGCAGCCTCGCCGGGACAGGGATGGATGGCTACACCTTC.